This TCR beta chain appears in the sequencing data of a study of T-cell memory formation after mild COVID-19. MiXCR, applied by TCRdb to the 5' RACE reads, yields one record per CDR3 protein. The data contain fewer than 700,000 distinct CDR3 sequences, about a fifth of them singletons. CDR3 length: 12 amino acids. Trimming at V came to 10 bases and at J to 7 bases, leaving 9 bases not matched to a gene. The rearrangement uses TRBV12-3 or TRBV12-4 and TRBJ1-1; 7 bases align to TRBD1. This clonotype originated in an adult woman who had mild COVID-19 (a few samples of this study predate the infection). Cell type and time point are not known. Sequencing input: PBMCs or a T cell subset sorted from them (not recorded which). The CDR3 loop reads CAIKEQGIEAFF. Written as DNA, the CDR3 is TGTGCCATCAAGGAACAGGGGATTGAAGCTTTCTTT.